This T cell receptor (beta chain) came from a study of identical twins. The V gene's germline CDR1 is LGHDT and CDR2 YNNKEL (reference sequence). The V and J ends lost 2 bases and 4 bases respectively, with 12 bases between them. The CDR3 contains 16 residues. Only a few counts were recorded for this clonotype. Donors were all healthy Caucasians. TCRdb independently ran MiXCR on the 5' RACE reads; one entry per CDR3 protein. In the table there are some 500,000 distinct CDR3 sequences, roughly 21% of which are singletons. A further study also used this sample, focusing on T cells expressing NK-cell markers. That paper notes: Sorted CD3+CD56+NKG2C+, CD3+CD56+NKG2C- and CD3+CD56-NKG2C+ T-cell subsets were beta-chain profiled.

The chain joins TRBV3-1 to TRBJ1-6; perhaps TRBD1 as D (6 bases). The clonotype was recovered from a woman younger than 30 in good health. Sequencing was performed on CD4+ T cells sorted from blood. The CDR3 region has the DNA TGTGCCAGCAGCCAAATCGGGACACCTTATAATTCACCCCTCCACTTT. As protein: CASSQIGTPYNSPLHF.